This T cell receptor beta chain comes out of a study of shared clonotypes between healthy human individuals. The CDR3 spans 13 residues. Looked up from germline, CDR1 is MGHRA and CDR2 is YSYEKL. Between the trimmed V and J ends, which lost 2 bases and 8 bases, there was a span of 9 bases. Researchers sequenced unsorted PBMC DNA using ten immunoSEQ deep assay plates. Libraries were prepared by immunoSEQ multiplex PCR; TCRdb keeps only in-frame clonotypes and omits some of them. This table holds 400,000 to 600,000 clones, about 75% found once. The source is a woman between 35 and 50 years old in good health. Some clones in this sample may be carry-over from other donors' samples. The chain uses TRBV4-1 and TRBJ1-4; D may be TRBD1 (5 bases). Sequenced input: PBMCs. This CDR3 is CASSQRDGEKLFF. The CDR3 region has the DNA TGCGCCAGCAGCCAAAGGGACGGGGAAAAACTGTTTTTT.